This T cell receptor (beta chain) was obtained from a study of vaccination effects on CD4 cells after COVID-19. Study at large: Either the mRNA-1273 or the BNT162b2 vaccine was given to participants as two doses.

The germline V and J ends were trimmed by 2 bases and 9 bases, with 11 bases remaining between them. The CDR3 has 13 amino acids. Germline loops: CDR1 GTSNPN, CDR2 SVGIG (reference sequence). The repertoire was sequenced with immunoSEQ multiplex PCR; TCRdb's copy has only in-frame clones and lacks some. The repertoire consists of around 35,000 clones, with under 85% occurring once and the leading ten covering 2.5% to 3.5%. A note on this clone: Antigen specificity is unknown.

When roughly eleven days of culture had elapsed, CD4+ T cells were isolated. Recipients of the vaccine had no prior SARS-CoV-2 infection and negative nucleocapsid antibodies. The gene calls are TRBV30 and TRBJ1-6; D is undetermined. The sequence was obtained from a human donor who received a COVID-19 vaccine. The input for sequencing was CD4+ T cells from PBMCs cultured without peptide, taken before COVID-19 vaccination. CDR3 residues: CAWSFARGSPLHF. The CDR3 DNA follows: TGTGCCTGGAGTTTTGCGCGGGGTTCACCCCTCCACTTT.